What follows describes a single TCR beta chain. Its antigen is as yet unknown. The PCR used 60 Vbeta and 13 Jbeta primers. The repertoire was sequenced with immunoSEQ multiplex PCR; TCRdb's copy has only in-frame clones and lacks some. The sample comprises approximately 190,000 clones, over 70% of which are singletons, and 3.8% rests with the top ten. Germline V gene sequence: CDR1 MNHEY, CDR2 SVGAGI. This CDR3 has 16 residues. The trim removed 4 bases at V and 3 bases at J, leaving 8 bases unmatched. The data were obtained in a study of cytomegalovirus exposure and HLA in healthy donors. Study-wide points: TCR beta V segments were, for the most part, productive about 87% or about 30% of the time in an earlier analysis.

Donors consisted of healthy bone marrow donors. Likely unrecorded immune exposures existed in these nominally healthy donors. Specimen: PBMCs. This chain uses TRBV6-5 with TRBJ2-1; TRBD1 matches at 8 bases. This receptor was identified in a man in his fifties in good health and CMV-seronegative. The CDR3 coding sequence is TGTGCCAGCAGTTCGATCCGCAGGGGGCACTACAATGAGCAGTTCTTC. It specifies CASSSIRRGHYNEQFF.